The clone carrying this T cell receptor beta chain was seen only a few times. Its antigen remains unidentified. A template switching step contributed a universal primer site, while unique molecular identifiers were present in the cDNA. TCRdb itself ran the 5' RACE reads through MiXCR, one entry per CDR3 protein. The sample has 700,000 or so distinct CDR3 sequences; more than 6.5% are singletons. The data were taken from a study of identical twins. Findings and limits, study-wide: Conclusions rested on cross-sectional statistics rather than following the same donors. Weaker excess twin sharing was seen among beta out-of-frame sequences.

Germline-derived CDR1 and CDR2 are SGHRS and YFSETQ. V trimming: 8 bases; J trimming: 3 bases; junction bases outside the gene matches: 2. The CDR3 totals 12 residues. This sample also belongs to another study, concerning yellow fever vaccine responses in identical twins. That study reports: Twins' vaccine T cell responses reportedly seemed partly convergent and partly personalized.

This clonotype originated in a woman under 30 in good health. Sequencing used PBMCs. The rearrangement uses TRBV5-1 and TRBJ2-3; 8 bases agree with TRBD1. The CDR3 sequence is CARDRVTDTQYF. CDR3 in DNA: TGCGCCAGGGACAGGGTGACAGATACGCAGTATTTT.